These 24 T cell receptor beta chains share one sample of origin, sequenced in a study of shared clonotypes between healthy human individuals. Data came from immunoSEQ multiplex PCR; TCRdb stores just in-frame clones and leaves some out. The sample has about 730,000 clones, roughly two thirds seen once. The specimen was memory CD4+ T cells sorted from blood. Subset reported: CD45RA-negative fraction. The receptors originated from a woman aged 30 to 39 in good health.

This clone was found a few times. The V call is TRBV7-9, the J call TRBJ1-1; D is ambiguous. Germline lookup yields CDR1 SEHNR and CDR2 FQNEAQ (reference sequence). Trimming took 5 bases from V and 1 from J, leaving 11 bases between them. The CDR3 extends over 14 amino acids. The CDR3: CASSPPVGNTEAFF. In nucleotides, the CDR3 is TGTGCCAGCAGCCCCCCGGTGGGGAACACTGAAGCTTTCTTT.

This chain joins TRBV28 and TRBJ2-3, with TRBD2 matching over 11 bases. The V gene's germline CDR1 is MDHEN and CDR2 SYDVKM. The CDR3 spans 19 residues. Trimming cost V 5 bases and J 1 base; bases outside gene matches: 14. The CDR3 spells CASSPESSGRAGGTDTQYF. The DNA of the CDR3 is TGTGCCAGCAGTCCCGAGAGTAGCGGGAGGGCAGGGGGCACAGATACGCAGTATTTT.

The rearrangement links TRBV29-1 to TRBJ2-3; D is ambiguous. Between the trimmed V and J ends, which lost 3 bases and 0 bases, there was a span of 4 bases. The germline CDR1 and CDR2 sequences are SQVTM and ANQGSEA. The CDR3 spans 12 residues. The CDR3 sequence: CSVEYSTDTQYF. The CDR3, as DNA: TGCAGCGTTGAGTATAGCACAGATACGCAGTATTTT.

This rearrangement joins TRBV6-1 to TRBJ1-4; D not certain. Germline CDR1 and CDR2: MNHNS and SASEGT. The CDR3 has 14 amino acids. The V and J ends lost 1 base and 5 bases respectively, with 8 bases between them. CDR3 bases: TGTGCCAGCAGTGAAGGGTTGCTGAATGAAAAACTGTTTTTT. It codes for CASSEGLLNEKLFF.

The J gene is TRBJ2-7, the V gene TRBV6-1; 9 nucleotides align to TRBD1. Trimming removed 0 bases from V and 7 bases from J; junction bases left unmatched: 13. This CDR3 comprises 17 residues. Germline CDR1 reads MNHNS; CDR2 reads SASEGT. CDR3 in DNA: TGTGCCAGCAGTGAAGCTTGGGTTGCACAGGGGGCTAAAGAGCAGTACTTC. It is translated as CASSEAWVAQGAKEQYF.

This sequence joins TRBV7-2 and TRBJ2-7; a weak D match, TRBD2 (7 bases). Per the germline V gene, CDR1 is SGHTA and CDR2 is FQGNSA. There are 13 residues in the CDR3. Trimming stripped 5 bases from V and 5 bases from J, with 13 bases between. The CDR3 nucleotides read TGTGCCAGCAGCGACCGAGGGGGGGACGAGCAGTACTTC. Its translation is CASSDRGGDEQYF.

Note on this clone: This may arise from a read error, as a much more abundant clone is one base away. This specimen includes other DNA sequences encoding the same CDR3. This rearrangement joins TRBV28 to TRBJ1-2; no definite D call. This CDR3 spans 13 amino acids. V shed 6 bases and J shed 2 bases, with 10 bases lying between them. Germline lookup yields CDR1 MDHEN and CDR2 SYDVKM. The CDR3 spells CASSQGLNYGYTF. The CDR3 DNA is TGTGCCAGCAGCCAAGGACTGAACTATGGCTACACCTTC.

The CDR3 region has the DNA TGTGCCAGCAGCCCGAAGGACAGGGGAGAGCAGTACTTC. It codes for CASSPKDRGEQYF. The V gene is TRBV4-2, the J gene TRBJ2-7; 9 nucleotides agree with TRBD1. J lost 7 bases, V lost 4 bases, and 5 bases had no gene match. Germline V gives CDR1 LGHNA, CDR2 YNFKEQ. There are 13 residues in the CDR3.

The chain has TRBV19 and TRBJ2-1; TRBD2 agrees at 12 bases. The germline gives CDR1 LNHDA, CDR2 SQIVND (reference sequence). This CDR3 is built from 17 residues. V shed 3 bases, J shed 3 bases, and the junction held 6 bases outside the gene matches. The DNA for the CDR3 is TGTGCCAGTAGTATGACTAGCGGGAGAGGGGGCTACAATGAGCAGTTCTTC. Translated: CASSMTSGRGGYNEQFF.

This clone was seen once. The chain employs TRBV5-1 and TRBJ2-7; D unresolved. Germline CDR1 reads SGHRS; CDR2 reads YFSETQ. The CDR3 covers 11 residues. Trimming shortened V by 6 bases and J by 6 bases, and 10 bases separated the two germline ends. CDR3: CASMGSGEQYF. The CDR3, as DNA: TGCGCCAGCATGGGTTCGGGCGAGCAGTACTTC.

The CDR3 reads CASTMDGRMNTEAFF. The CDR3 DNA follows: TGTGCCAGCACCATGGACGGACGAATGAACACTGAAGCTTTCTTT. The V call is TRBV2, the J call TRBJ1-1; D ambiguous. Deletions cut 7 bases from V and 0 bases from J, with 15 bases between. This CDR3 has 15 residues. Per germline, CDR1 SNHLY and CDR2 FYNNEI.

Concerning this clone: The same CDR3 also results from other DNA sequences found in this sample. The rearrangement links TRBV5-1 to TRBJ2-2; 8 positions match TRBD2. J lost 4 bases, V lost 0 bases, and 5 bases had no gene match. The CDR3 has 16 amino acids. Germline assignment: CDR1 SGHRS and CDR2 YFSETQ. The CDR3 DNA sequence: TGCGCCAGCAGCTTGGGCCTAGCGGGTGGCACCGGGGAGCTGTTTTTT. Translating gives CASSLGLAGGTGELFF.

With regard to this clone: A much more abundant neighbour one base away suggests this may be a read error. This rearrangement joins TRBV7-8 to TRBJ1-3, with D possibly matching TRBD1 (6 bases). Trimming left V 1 base short and J 2 bases short, with 6 bases between. This CDR3 region has 14 residues. Germline V gene data show CDR1 as SGHVS and CDR2 as FQNEAQ. The CDR3 is CASSLDRAGNTIYF. For the CDR3, the DNA is TGTGCCAGCAGCTTAGACAGGGCTGGAAACACCATATATTTT.

The chain employs TRBV15 and TRBJ1-2; possibly TRBD1 for D (6 bases). Trimming cost V 1 base and J 6 bases, with 21 bases left between them. The germline gives CDR1 LNHNV, CDR2 YYDKDF (reference sequence). CDR3 length: 17 amino acids. The CDR3 nucleotides read TGTGCCACCAGCAGAGGGGCAGGGGAAAGGATGGTGGATGGCTACACCTTC. Residues: CATSRGAGERMVDGYTF. Full variable domain (remainder filled in from reference TRBV15 and TRBJ1-2): DAMVIQNPRYQVTQFGKPVTLSCSQTLNHNVMYWYQQKSSQAPKLLFHYYDKDFNNEADTPDNFQSRRPNTSFCFLDIRSPGLGDTAMYLCATSRGAGERMVDGYTFGSGTRLTVV.

Notes on this clone: Other DNA sequences within the sample encode an identical CDR3. The CDR3 DNA reads as TGTGCCAGCAGCTTAGGTCCTAACTATGGCTACACCTTC. This encodes CASSLGPNYGYTF. The genes are TRBV7-2 and TRBJ1-2; no clear D gene. V gave up 1 base and J gave up 0 bases, with 3 bases separating them. The CDR3 consists of 13 residues. In germline, CDR1 is SGHTA, CDR2 FQGNSA.

Concerning this clone: The sample carries other DNA sequences with the same CDR3. The V and J genes are TRBV5-1 and TRBJ2-1; 8 nucleotides agree with TRBD2. This CDR3 is built from 13 residues. Germline trimming cut 8 bases from V and 10 bases from J; bases unmatched to any gene: 11. The germline V gene has CDR1 SGHRS and CDR2 YFSETQ. CDR3 in DNA: TGCGCCAGTGCCCCGACTAGCGACTCCGAGCAGTTCTTC. Encoded protein: CASAPTSDSEQFF.

This chain connects TRBV15 to TRBJ2-3; 8 bases align to TRBD2. The germline gives CDR1 LNHNV, CDR2 YYDKDF (reference sequence). The junction had 17 bases not matched to a gene; V was cut back by 9 bases and J by 6 bases. This CDR3 has 16 residues. For the CDR3, the DNA is TGTGCCACATACACTGACCGGGCGGGAGGAAGGGATACGCAGTATTTT. Its translation: CATYTDRAGGRDTQYF.

This clone was observed a handful of times. The V and J genes are TRBV29-1 and TRBJ2-1; 8 bases fit TRBD2. Per the germline V gene, CDR1 is SQVTM and CDR2 is ANQGSEA. The CDR3 consists of 13 residues. Trimming cost V 2 bases and J 10 bases; bases outside gene matches: 7. CDR3: CSVEFEAGVEQFF. DNA of the CDR3: TGCAGCGTTGAATTTGAAGCGGGAGTAGAGCAGTTCTTC.

The chain has TRBV19 and TRBJ2-3; a weak D match, TRBD2 (6 bases). The V end lost 6 bases, the J end lost 1 base, and 14 bases lay between the germline ends. The germline V gene encodes CDR1 LNHDA and CDR2 SQIVND (reference sequence). This CDR3 comprises 15 residues. CDR3 loop: CASSGSSSRTDTQYF. DNA for the CDR3: TGTGCCAGTAGCGGGAGCAGTTCGCGCACAGATACGCAGTATTTT.

The chain combines TRBV27 with TRBJ2-1; D remains ambiguous. Germline CDR1 and CDR2: MNHEY and SMNVEV (reference sequence). This CDR3 is built from 15 residues. The V end was cut by 5 bases, the J end by 3 bases, with 14 bases between. CDR3 amino acids: CASSLRTGGYNEQFF. CDR3 DNA sequence: TGTGCCAGCAGTCTACGGACGGGCGGCTACAATGAGCAGTTCTTC.

The chain couples TRBV18 to TRBJ1-2, with TRBD1 as a possible D gene (6 bases). Germline CDR1 reads KGHSH; CDR2 reads LQKENI. This CDR3 has 16 residues. V was cut by 4 bases and J by 1 base, with 16 bases left in between. In nucleotides, the CDR3 is TGTGCCAGCTCACGGGGGACACAGACTTTTAACTATGGCTACACCTTC. Translated: CASSRGTQTFNYGYTF.

V is TRBV5-6 and J is TRBJ2-2; 10 bases line up with TRBD1. Germline CDR1 and CDR2: SGHDT and YYEEEE. The V and J ends lost 0 bases and 6 bases, in that order; junction bases with no gene match: 5. The CDR3 loop spans 16 amino acids. The CDR3 DNA is TGTGCCAGCAGCTTGGGATTAGGACAGGGGGCCGGGGAGCTGTTTTTT. It encodes CASSLGLGQGAGELFF.

The table lists this clone with a count of one. The rearrangement joins TRBV2 to TRBJ2-7; 10 nucleotides line up with TRBD1. The CDR3 runs to 16 residues. Trimming removed 4 bases from V and 3 bases from J; junction bases left unmatched: 9. The V gene's germline CDR1 is SNHLY and CDR2 FYNNEI. The CDR3 spells CASSADRGTMNYEQYF. In nucleotides, the CDR3 is TGTGCCAGCAGTGCGGACAGGGGGACAATGAACTACGAGCAGTACTTC.

This chain joins TRBV11-2 and TRBJ1-1; D ambiguous. The CDR3 loop spans 13 amino acids. Germline V gene data show CDR1 as SGHAT and CDR2 as FQNNGV. V lost 6 bases and J lost 1, with 9 bases in between. CDR3: CASSFAPNTEAFF. The DNA for the CDR3 is TGTGCCAGCAGTTTTGCCCCGAACACTGAAGCTTTCTTT. Filled out from reference TRBV11-2 and TRBJ1-1, the complete variable domain reads EAGVAQSPRYKIIEKRQSVAFWCNPISGHATLYWYQQILGQGPKLLIQFQNNGVVDDSQLPKDRFSAERLKGVDSTLKIQPAKLEDSAVYLCASSFAPNTEAFFGQGTRLTVV.